Listed below are T cell receptor beta chains from one sample, sequenced in a study of technical replicates of blood from several donors. Data came from immunoSEQ multiplex PCR; TCRdb stores just in-frame clones and leaves some out. This table has 80,000 to 100,000 clones, just over 90% appearing once. The sequenced sample consisted of T cells isolated from PBMCs. These receptors originate from a human donor in good health. The CDR3 runs from the conserved cysteine through the conserved F or W. Each record gives: clone size, J gene, D gene, V gene, CDR3 DNA, CDR3 protein. The D gene is left open where the match is weak. Not every row has a clone size; where given, it reads once, few, many or a size class.

size: .; J: TRBJ2-7; D: TRBD1; V: TRBV28; DNA: TGTGCCAGCAGAAAAACAGGGGGCGGCTCCTACGAGCAGTACTTC; CDR3: CASRKTGGGSYEQYF
size: .; J: TRBJ2-2; D: .; V: TRBV4-1; DNA: TGCGCCAGCAGCCAAGAGACCCCCCAATCCCCGGGTACCGGGGAGCTGTTTTTT; CDR3: CASSQETPQSPGTGELFF
size: .; J: TRBJ2-7; D: .; V: TRBV2; DNA: TGTGCCAGCAGGGTTAGGACAGTTGCCTACGAGCAGTACTTC; CDR3: CASRVRTVAYEQYF
size: .; J: TRBJ2-2; D: TRBD2; V: TRBV25-1; DNA: TGTGCCAGCAGACTAGCGGGAGCTTGGACCGGGGAGCTGTTTTTT; CDR3: CASRLAGAWTGELFF
size: .; J: TRBJ2-1; D: .; V: TRBV29-1; DNA: TGCAGCGTTGTGTCGTCCTACAATGAGCAGTTCTTC; CDR3: CSVVSSYNEQFF
size: .; J: TRBJ1-2; D: .; V: TRBV6-1; DNA: TGTGCCAGCAGTGAAGCCAGGCCCTATGGCTACACCTTC; CDR3: CASSEARPYGYTF
size: .; J: TRBJ1-1; D: .; V: TRBV6-5; DNA: TGTGCCAGCAGTTTTAGTCAGACGGGGTTCACTGAAGCTTTCTTT; CDR3: CASSFSQTGFTEAFF
size: .; J: TRBJ1-2; D: .; V: TRBV11-2; DNA: TGTGCCAGCAGCCGATCGAGAAGCGACTATGGCTACACCTTC; CDR3: CASSRSRSDYGYTF
size: .; J: TRBJ2-3; D: TRBD2; V: TRBV28; DNA: TGTGCCAGCACGGTCCCCGGGAGGGATACGCAGTATTTT; CDR3: CASTVPGRDTQYF
size: .; J: TRBJ2-1; D: .; V: TRBV1; DNA: TGCACCAGCAGCCGTGTCAGGGATTGGTTCTTC; CDR3: CTSSRVRDWFF
size: .; J: TRBJ2-7; D: .; V: TRBV15; DNA: TGTGCCACCAGCAGAGATCCCGCCAGATCCTACGAGCAGTACTTC; CDR3: CATSRDPARSYEQYF
size: .; J: TRBJ2-2; D: TRBD2; V: TRBV6-4; DNA: TGTGCCAGCAGGATGGGGACTAGCGGGAGCGACACCGGGGAGCTGTTTTTT; CDR3: CASRMGTSGSDTGELFF
size: .; J: TRBJ2-1; D: .; V: TRBV10-2; DNA: TGCGCCAGCAGTCCCAGCTACAATGAGCAGTTCTTC; CDR3: CASSPSYNEQFF
size: .; J: TRBJ1-1; D: .; V: TRBV14; DNA: TGTGCCAGCAGCCAAGATCCGCGTACTGAAGCTTTCTTT; CDR3: CASSQDPRTEAFF
size: .; J: TRBJ2-6; D: .; V: TRBV19; DNA: TGTGCCAGTAGTATCCCCCCCACCAGGGCTCCTGGGGCCAACGTCCTGACTTTC; CDR3: CASSIPPTRAPGANVLTF
size: .; J: TRBJ1-6; D: TRBD1; V: TRBV13; DNA: TGTGCCAGCAGCCGGACGGGGACAGATAATTCACCCCTCCACTTT; CDR3: CASSRTGTDNSPLHF
size: .; J: TRBJ2-3; D: TRBD2; V: TRBV15; DNA: TGTGCCACCAGCAATACCGGGACTAGCGGGCCGGGCACAGATACGCAGTATTTT; CDR3: CATSNTGTSGPGTDTQYF
size: few; J: TRBJ2-7; D: TRBD1; V: TRBV19; DNA: TGTGCCAGTAGACACTCGGGACAGGATAACGAGCAGTACTTC; CDR3: CASRHSGQDNEQYF
size: .; J: TRBJ2-1; D: TRBD2; V: TRBV11-2; DNA: TGTGCCAGCAGCTTCGGACTAGCGGGGGGATCATACAATGAGCAGTTCTTC; CDR3: CASSFGLAGGSYNEQFF
size: .; J: TRBJ1-2; D: TRBD1; V: TRBV12-5; DNA: TGTGCTAGTGGTTTGCCGGACAGGCTTAACTATGGCTACACCTTC; CDR3: CASGLPDRLNYGYTF
size: .; J: TRBJ2-6; D: TRBD2; V: TRBV5-1; DNA: TGCGCCAGCAGCGTACTAGCGGGGGGGAATCCAGGGGCCAACGTCCTGACTTTC; CDR3: CASSVLAGGNPGANVLTF
size: .; J: TRBJ2-7; D: .; V: TRBV13; DNA: TGTGCCAGCAGCCCTGGACAGTTCCCCTACGAGCAGTACTTC; CDR3: CASSPGQFPYEQYF
size: few; J: TRBJ1-1; D: .; V: TRBV4-1; DNA: TGCGCCAGCAGCCGTGGGGGGAGGACTGAAGCTTTCTTT; CDR3: CASSRGGRTEAFF
size: .; J: TRBJ2-1; D: .; V: TRBV5-4; DNA: TGTGCCAGCAGGCCAACAGGGCAATGGGGGAATGAGCAGTTCTTC; CDR3: CASRPTGQWGNEQFF
size: .; J: TRBJ2-7; D: TRBD1; V: TRBV28; DNA: TGTGCCAGCAGTTTCAATGGACAGGGAGTATCGGACGAGCAGTACTTC; CDR3: CASSFNGQGVSDEQYF
size: .; J: TRBJ2-1; D: TRBD1; V: TRBV6-1; DNA: TGTGCCAGCAGGGGACAGGGGAGCAATGAGCAGTTCTTC; CDR3: CASRGQGSNEQFF
size: .; J: TRBJ2-3; D: .; V: TRBV5-1; DNA: TGCGCCAGCAGCTTGGCGTTAGAGCCGGCAGATACGCAGTATTTT; CDR3: CASSLALEPADTQYF
size: .; J: TRBJ2-7; D: TRBD2; V: TRBV10-2; DNA: TGCGCCAGCAGTTTATCCGGGACTAGCTACGAGCAGTACTTC; CDR3: CASSLSGTSYEQYF
size: .; J: TRBJ2-7; D: TRBD2; V: TRBV15; DNA: TGTGCCACCAGCCGGGGGGGTCTAGCTATCAACGAGCAGTACTTC; CDR3: CATSRGGLAINEQYF
size: .; J: TRBJ1-1; D: .; V: TRBV28; DNA: TGTGCCAGCAGTTTTCCCGTTAACACTGAAGCTTTCTTT; CDR3: CASSFPVNTEAFF
size: once; J: TRBJ2-7; D: TRBD2; V: TRBV5-1; DNA: TGCGCCAGCACCACAAACGGACTAGCGGGAGATGTCTACGAGCAGTACTTC; CDR3: CASTTNGLAGDVYEQYF
size: .; J: TRBJ1-2; D: .; V: TRBV7-2; DNA: TGTGCCAGCAGCCGCCGAGGGGAGGGAGGGAGCTTC; CDR3: CASSRRGEGGSF
size: .; J: TRBJ2-7; D: .; V: TRBV7-9; DNA: TGTGCCAGCAGCTTAGGTGACTGGAACTACGAGCAGTACTTC; CDR3: CASSLGDWNYEQYF
size: .; J: TRBJ2-1; D: .; V: TRBV19; DNA: TGTGCCAGTAGGGACCTCGGAGGTGAGCAGTTCTTC; CDR3: CASRDLGGEQFF
size: .; J: TRBJ2-7; D: TRBD2; V: TRBV5-1; DNA: TGCGCCAGCAGCCCGACGCGGGGGTCGACAGACCTCGCCTACGAGCAGTACTTC; CDR3: CASSPTRGSTDLAYEQYF
size: .; J: TRBJ1-2; D: .; V: TRBV6-5; DNA: TGTGCCAGCGCCGTGGGCATCGACTATGGCTACACCTTC; CDR3: CASAVGIDYGYTF
size: .; J: TRBJ2-5; D: TRBD1; V: TRBV7-7; DNA: TGTGCCAGCGGGACAGGGGGCTTCCAAGAGACCCAGTACTTC; CDR3: CASGTGGFQETQYF
size: .; J: TRBJ2-7; D: .; V: TRBV5-4; DNA: TGTGCCAGCAGCTCGTCTGGCGGGAATGGATTCTACGAGCAGTACTTC; CDR3: CASSSSGGNGFYEQYF
size: .; J: TRBJ2-7; D: .; V: TRBV5-4; DNA: TGTGCCAGCAGCTTTTACCCTAGTGGGTCCTACGAGCAGTACTTC; CDR3: CASSFYPSGSYEQYF
size: .; J: TRBJ2-3; D: TRBD2; V: TRBV27; DNA: TGTGCCAGCAGGGGACTAGCGGGAGGGCTTACGCAGTATTTT; CDR3: CASRGLAGGLTQYF
size: .; J: TRBJ1-2; D: .; V: TRBV5-8; DNA: TGTGCCAGCAGCTTCTCGGTGAACTATGGCTACACCTTC; CDR3: CASSFSVNYGYTF
size: .; J: TRBJ1-2; D: .; V: TRBV27; DNA: TGTGCCAGCAGGGGACAATCACAGGTCTATGGCTACACCTTC; CDR3: CASRGQSQVYGYTF
size: .; J: TRBJ1-3; D: .; V: TRBV6-6; DNA: TGTGCCAGCAGTTACTCGGCCTCTGGAAACACCATATATTTT; CDR3: CASSYSASGNTIYF
size: .; J: TRBJ1-3; D: TRBD1; V: TRBV4-1; DNA: TGCGCCAGCAGCCAAACACCGGGACAGATCTCTGGAAACACCATATATTTT; CDR3: CASSQTPGQISGNTIYF
size: .; J: TRBJ1-5; D: .; V: TRBV28; DNA: TGTGCCAGCAGTTTCGGGGGGGGTAGCAATCAGCCCCAGCATTTT; CDR3: CASSFGGGSNQPQHF
size: .; J: TRBJ2-7; D: TRBD2; V: TRBV5-1; DNA: TGCGCCAGCAGCCCTCAGGGGAGTAGCGGGAGAGTAAACGAGCAGTACTTC; CDR3: CASSPQGSSGRVNEQYF
size: once; J: TRBJ2-1; D: .; V: TRBV6-5; DNA: TGTGCCAGCAGCGGTGCCAATGAGCAGTTCTTC; CDR3: CASSGANEQFF
size: once; J: TRBJ2-7; D: TRBD2; V: TRBV6-6; DNA: TGTGCCAGCACCCACGGGAGGGCAACCCCCGAGCAGTACTTC; CDR3: CASTHGRATPEQYF
size: .; J: TRBJ1-1; D: TRBD1; V: TRBV19; DNA: TGTGCCAGTAGTATAGCGCCGGGACAGCAAGAAGCTTTCTTT; CDR3: CASSIAPGQQEAFF
size: .; J: TRBJ1-2; D: .; V: TRBV4-2; DNA: TGTGCCAGCAGCCAAGATCCCAGGAACGGCTATGGCTACACCTTC; CDR3: CASSQDPRNGYGYTF